The present entry profiles one T cell receptor (beta chain) with its context. Its antigen is not known. The method was immunoSEQ multiplex PCR; TCRdb's version includes in-frame clones alone and lacks a portion of them. The sample has roughly 90,000 clones; roughly 90% are singletons. The data were taken from a study of OX40 agonist ivuxolimab in advanced cancers. Study details: Averaging about 60 years in age, with a range of roughly 20 to 90, the cohort was 80% to 90% male. Having had anti-PD-1, anti-PD-L1 or anti-CTLA-4 therapy before was allowed, and under 50% had some.

Study-level points and caveats: Certain nonresponding patients likewise had low normalized T-cell clonal expansion.

V lost 0 bases and J lost 7, with 16 bases in between. CDR3 length: 15 amino acids. Looked up from germline, CDR1 is SGDLS and CDR2 is YYNGEE. The chain carries TRBV9 and TRBJ1-1, with D uncertain. The TCR sequence derives from an adult with an advanced solid tumor such as melanoma, head and neck, liver or kidney cancer. The source material was CD4+ or CD8+ T cells sorted from blood, sampled in a trial of the OX40 agonist ivuxolimab. CDR3 loop: CASSVGPATFNEAFF. CDR3 sequence (DNA): TGTGCCAGCAGCGTAGGGCCGGCCACCTTTAATGAAGCTTTCTTT.